The T cell receptor beta chain under discussion was sequenced for a study of blood T cell repertoires in COVID-19. Original processing methods: Nucleated cell number was recorded as an estimate derived from reference gene primer amplification. Using immunoSEQ multiplex PCR, the repertoire was profiled, and TCRdb retains in-frame clones only, with some absent. V, J and clone size were drawn from that table, and D and trimming were deduced from the DNA. The sample records 80,000 to 100,000 clones, approximately 87% being singletons. This clone was found a few times. The V gene lost 4 bases and the J gene lost 4 bases, with 11 bases spanning the gap. CDR1 is MGHDK, CDR2 SYGVNS, per germline. The CDR3 has 14 residues.

The chain uses TRBV25-1 and TRBJ1-3; D might be TRBD1 (5 bases). This sequence was found in a human donor with active COVID-19. The donor label of this sample is uncertain. The sequencing sample was made of peripheral blood. CDR3 nucleotide sequence: TGTGCCAGCAGTGTTGGAGGGGCAGGAAACACCATATATTTT. Its translation is CASSVGGAGNTIYF.